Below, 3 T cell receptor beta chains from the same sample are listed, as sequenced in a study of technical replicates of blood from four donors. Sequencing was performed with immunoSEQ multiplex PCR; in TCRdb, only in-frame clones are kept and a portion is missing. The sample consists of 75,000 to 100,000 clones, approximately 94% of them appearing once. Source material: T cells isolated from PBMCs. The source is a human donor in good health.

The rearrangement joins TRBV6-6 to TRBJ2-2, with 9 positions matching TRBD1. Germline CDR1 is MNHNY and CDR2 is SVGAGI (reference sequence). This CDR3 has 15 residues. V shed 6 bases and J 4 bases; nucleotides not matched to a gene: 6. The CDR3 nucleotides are TGTGCCAGCAGCGCCGGGACAGGGAGCACCGGGGAGCTGTTTTTT. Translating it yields CASSAGTGSTGELFF.

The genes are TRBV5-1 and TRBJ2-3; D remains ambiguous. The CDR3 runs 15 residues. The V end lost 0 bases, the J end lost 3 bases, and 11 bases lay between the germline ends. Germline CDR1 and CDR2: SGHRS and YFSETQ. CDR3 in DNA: TGCGCCAGCAGCTTGGTTGCTAGTTTTACAGATACGCAGTATTTT. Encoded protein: CASSLVASFTDTQYF.

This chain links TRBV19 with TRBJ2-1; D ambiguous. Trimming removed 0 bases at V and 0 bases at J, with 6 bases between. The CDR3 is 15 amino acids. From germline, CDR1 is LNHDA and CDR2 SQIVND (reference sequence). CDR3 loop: CASSIEASSYNEQFF. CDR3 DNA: TGTGCCAGTAGTATAGAGGCTAGCTCCTACAATGAGCAGTTCTTC.